This TCR beta chain was profiled in a study of blood T cell repertoires in COVID-19. On the study more broadly: The cDNA or gDNA used as material had been derived from T cells, B-cell-depleted T cells, or PBMCs.

This clone was detected a few times. Authors' analysis steps: Amplification from reference gene primers served as the basis for estimated nucleated cell counts. Method: immunoSEQ multiplex PCR; TCRdb's copy keeps in-frame clones and lacks some. The D gene and trimming were derived from the DNA, and the V and J assignments and clone size from that table. The data contain about 99,000 clones, 87% of them singletons. Sequenced: peripheral blood. The receptor comes from a man over 45 with acute or convalescent COVID-19.

CDR3 sequence: CASSIDRQYGYTF. The CDR3 DNA is TGTGCCAGCAGCATCGACAGGCAGTATGGCTACACCTTC. This chain uses TRBV27 with TRBJ1-2, with D possibly matching TRBD1 (6 bases). V was clipped by 6 bases and J by 5 bases, with 13 bases between them. Germline V CDR1 and CDR2: MNHEY, SMNVEV (reference sequence). There are 13 residues in the CDR3.